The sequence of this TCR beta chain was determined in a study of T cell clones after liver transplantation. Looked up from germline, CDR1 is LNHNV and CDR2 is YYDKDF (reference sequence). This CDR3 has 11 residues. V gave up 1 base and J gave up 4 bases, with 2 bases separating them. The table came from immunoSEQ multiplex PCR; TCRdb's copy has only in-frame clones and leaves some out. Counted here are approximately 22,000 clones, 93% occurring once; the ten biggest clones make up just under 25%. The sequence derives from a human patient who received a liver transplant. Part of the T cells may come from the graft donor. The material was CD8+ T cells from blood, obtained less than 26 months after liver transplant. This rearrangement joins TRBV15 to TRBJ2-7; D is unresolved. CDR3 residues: CATSRGYEQYF. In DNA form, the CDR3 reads TGTGCCACCAGCAGAGGGTACGAGCAGTACTTC.